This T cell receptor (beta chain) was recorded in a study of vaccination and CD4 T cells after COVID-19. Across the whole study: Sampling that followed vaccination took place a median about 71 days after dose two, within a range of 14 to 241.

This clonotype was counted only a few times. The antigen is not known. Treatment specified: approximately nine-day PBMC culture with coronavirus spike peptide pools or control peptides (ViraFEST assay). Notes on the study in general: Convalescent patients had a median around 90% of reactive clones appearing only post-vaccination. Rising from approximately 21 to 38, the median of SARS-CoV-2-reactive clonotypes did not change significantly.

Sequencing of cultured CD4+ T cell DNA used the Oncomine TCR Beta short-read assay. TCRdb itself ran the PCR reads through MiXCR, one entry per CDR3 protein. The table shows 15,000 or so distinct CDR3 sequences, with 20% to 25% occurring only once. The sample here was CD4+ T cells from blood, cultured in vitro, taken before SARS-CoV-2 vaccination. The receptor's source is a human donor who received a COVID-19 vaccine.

In DNA, the CDR3 is TGCAGTGCTAGAGATTGGCGCAACTACAATGAGCAGTTCTTC. It codes for CSARDWRNYNEQFF. The chain combines TRBV20-1 with TRBJ2-1; D is undetermined. The CDR3 has 14 amino acids. The V and J ends lost 0 bases and 3 bases respectively, with 9 bases between them. The V gene's germline CDR1 is DFQATT and CDR2 SNEGSKA (reference sequence).